This T cell receptor beta chain was obtained from a study of identical twins. Study-level results: Models, which agreed with sharing between unrelated individuals, nonetheless underestimated the out-of-frame TCR alpha sharing seen in monozygotic twins.

TCRdb reprocessed the 5' RACE reads with MiXCR, giving one entry per CDR3 protein. The sample gives 400,000 to 650,000 distinct CDR3 sequences, 20% to 25% of which show up once; around 0.9% is in the top ten. V was cut by 6 bases and J by 2 bases, with 13 bases left in between. Germline V gene data show CDR1 as SGHAT and CDR2 as FQNNGV. This CDR3 comprises 15 residues. Only a few counts were recorded for this clonotype. Its antigen remains unknown. The same specimen was also included in a second study, on T cells expressing NK-cell markers.

The source of this sequence is a woman between 18 and 30 years old in good health. Sequencing was done on a sample of CD4+ T cells sorted from blood. V gene TRBV11-2 combines with J gene TRBJ2-2, with D perhaps assigned TRBD1 or TRBD2 (5 bases each). The CDR3 DNA reads as TGTGCCAGCAGAAGTTGGGACGGTAACACCGGGGAGCTGTTTTTT. Translation: CASRSWDGNTGELFF.